The 15 T cell receptor beta chains presented below share a single source sample, sequenced in a study of blood T cells in healthy people across ages. It was with a sample-barcoded 5' primer and a J-beta primer mix that a second PCR of roughly 7 to 11 cycles was run. TCRdb analysed the 5' RACE reads with MiXCR anew, one entry per CDR3 protein. The repertoire includes 780,000 or so distinct CDR3 sequences, more than 55% of them detected once, and about a quarter sits in the top ten. Material: blood. These receptors were collected from a man in his forties in good health.

This clonotype was observed a few times. The V gene is TRBV10-3, the J gene TRBJ2-5; D uncertain. V was trimmed by 6 bases and J by 0 bases, leaving 11 bases between them. CDR3 length: 14 residues. Germline V CDR1 and CDR2: ENHRY, SYGVKD. DNA for the CDR3: TGTGCCATCAGGGATTCAAAGTACCAAGAGACCCAGTACTTC. It yields the protein CAIRDSKYQETQYF.

The chain is built from TRBV14 and TRBJ1-2; D is undetermined. This CDR3 region has 14 residues. Germline V CDR1 and CDR2: SGHDN, FVKESK. The ends were cut back, 1 base at V and 2 bases at J, with 8 bases in the middle. CDR3 bases: TGTGCCAGCAGCCAAGCACGCACGAACTATGGCTACACCTTC. It encodes CASSQARTNYGYTF.

The chain recombines TRBV6-2 or TRBV6-3 with TRBJ2-7, with D uncertain. Germline CDR1 MNHEY, CDR2 SVGEGT. The CDR3 runs to 14 residues. V was shortened by 2 bases and J by 7 bases, with 15 bases between the two germline ends. The CDR3, as DNA: TGTGCCAGCAGTTACGCGAAAGTTCCAGGAGAGCAGTACTTC. This translates into CASSYAKVPGEQYF.

The chain employs TRBV12-5 and TRBJ2-7, with 8 bases identical to TRBD1. This CDR3 has 17 amino acids. Germline-derived CDR1 and CDR2 are LGHNT and FRNRAP. V was pared by 3 bases and J by 2 bases, with 12 bases of the junction left unmatched. CDR3 DNA: TGTGCTAGTGGTTTAAGCCCCGGGACAGGTCTAGCCTACGAGCAGTACTTC. Amino acids: CASGLSPGTGLAYEQYF.

CDR3 sequence reads: CATSQHGTADYEQYF. CDR3 DNA: TGTGCCACCAGCCAACACGGGACAGCCGACTACGAGCAGTACTTC. This chain uses TRBV15 with TRBJ2-4; 7 nucleotides align to TRBD1. The J call may not be correct, given that the DNA end is closer to TRBJ2-7. This CDR3 has 15 amino acids. Germline CDR1 and CDR2: LNHNV and YYDKDF (reference sequence).

This clonotype was counted only a few times. V and J are TRBV2 and TRBJ1-2; 7 bases fit TRBD1. Losses at the gene ends were 4 bases for V and 0 bases for J; bases not matched to a gene: 5. CDR1 and CDR2 (germline): SNHLY, FYNNEI. This CDR3 contains 15 residues. CDR3 protein: CASSVTGQANYGYTF. The DNA for the CDR3 is TGTGCCAGCAGTGTTACAGGACAGGCTAACTATGGCTACACCTTC.

Only one count was recorded for this clonotype. This chain uses TRBV5-1 with TRBJ2-6, with 8 bases fitting TRBD1. The J segment lost 9 bases and the V segment lost 3 bases, leaving 5 bases of the junction unmatched. Germline assignment: CDR1 SGHRS and CDR2 YFSETQ. This CDR3 spans 14 amino acids. Written as DNA, the CDR3 is TGCGCCAGCAGCTCTGGGACAGGCCTCAACGTCCTGACTTTC. This gives the protein CASSSGTGLNVLTF.

This chain connects TRBV5-6 to TRBJ2-5, with 8 bases matching TRBD1. V dropped 0 bases and J dropped 4; count of bases not matched to a gene: 8. Germline CDR1 reads SGHDT; CDR2 reads YYEEEE. The CDR3 runs to 16 residues. CDR3 residues: CASSLVQGAQGETQYF. The CDR3 DNA reads TGTGCCAGCAGCTTGGTGCAGGGGGCGCAGGGAGAGACCCAGTACTTC.

The chain is built from TRBV5-1 and TRBJ1-2; weak D call: TRBD1 (6 bases). Germline values: CDR1 SGHRS, CDR2 YFSETQ. This CDR3 contains 16 residues. The V end lost 3 bases, the J end lost 4 bases, and 19 bases lay between the germline ends. CDR3: CASSSDMGGTLYGYTF. As DNA, the CDR3 is TGCGCCAGCAGCTCCGACATGGGGGGCACGCTCTATGGCTACACCTTC.

In this sample, this clonotype turned up a few times. The chain joins TRBV20-1 to TRBJ2-1; D ambiguous. This CDR3 spans 12 amino acids. Germline assignment: CDR1 DFQATT and CDR2 SNEGSKA (reference sequence). V dropped 6 bases and J dropped 4 bases, with 10 bases sitting between them. The CDR3 DNA follows: TGCAGTGCCCCCGATGGGTACAATGAGCAGTTCTTC. This sequence encodes CSAPDGYNEQFF.

The chain is built from TRBV20-1 and TRBJ2-3, with TRBD1 matching over 10 bases. V shed 6 bases, J shed 3 bases, and the junction held 3 bases outside the gene matches. The CDR3 has 13 residues. Germline V gene sequence: CDR1 DFQATT, CDR2 SNEGSKA (reference sequence). CDR3 protein: CSATGGVTDTQYF. CDR3 DNA sequence: TGCAGTGCGACAGGGGGCGTAACAGATACGCAGTATTTT.

The chain joins TRBV20-1 to TRBJ1-5; D is unresolved. Trimming removed 2 bases at V and 0 bases at J, with 8 bases between. Germline assignment: CDR1 DFQATT and CDR2 SNEGSKA (reference sequence). The CDR3 has 14 residues. CDR3 loop: CSARKGISNQPQHF. The CDR3 coding sequence is TGCAGTGCTAGAAAGGGAATTAGCAATCAGCCCCAGCATTTT.

As DNA, the CDR3 is TGTGCCAGCAGCCAAAACAGCCGATCGGGCTCCTACAATGAGCAGTTCTTC. Translation gives CASSQNSRSGSYNEQFF. The rearrangement uses TRBV3-1 and TRBJ2-1, with D unresolved. The CDR3 totals 17 residues. Germline values: CDR1 LGHDT, CDR2 YNNKEL (reference sequence). V was clipped by 2 bases and J by 0 bases, with 14 bases between them.

This chain joins TRBV20-1 and TRBJ2-5; D remains unclear. Germline V gene lookup returns CDR1 DFQATT and CDR2 SNEGSKA (reference sequence). This CDR3 is 14 amino acids long. Trimming left V 0 bases short and J 3 bases short, with 11 bases between. The CDR3 region has the DNA TGCAGTGCTAGAGAAGCGTTCGGTAAAGAGACCCAGTACTTC. Protein sequence: CSAREAFGKETQYF.

A few counts support this clonotype. The chain employs TRBV6-5 and TRBJ2-7; D unclear. Between the trimmed V and J ends, which lost 4 bases and 5 bases, there was a span of 12 bases. The CDR3 runs to 13 residues. Germline-derived CDR1 and CDR2 are MNHEY and SVGAGI. The CDR3 here is CASSLTNFHEQYF. The CDR3 coding sequence is TGTGCCAGCAGTTTGACAAACTTCCACGAGCAGTACTTC.